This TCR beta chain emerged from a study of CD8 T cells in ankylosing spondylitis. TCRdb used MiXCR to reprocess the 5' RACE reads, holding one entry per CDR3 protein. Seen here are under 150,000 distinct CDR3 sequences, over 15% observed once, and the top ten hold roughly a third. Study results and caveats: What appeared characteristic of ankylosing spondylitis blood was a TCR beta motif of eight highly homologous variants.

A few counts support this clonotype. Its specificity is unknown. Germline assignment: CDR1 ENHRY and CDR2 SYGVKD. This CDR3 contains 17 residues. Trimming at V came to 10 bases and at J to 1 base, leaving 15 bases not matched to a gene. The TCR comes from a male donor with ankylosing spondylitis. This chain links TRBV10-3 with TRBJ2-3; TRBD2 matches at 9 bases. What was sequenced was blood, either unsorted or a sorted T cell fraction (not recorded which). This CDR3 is CATRPSRGGRGTDTQYF. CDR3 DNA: TGTGCCACCCGTCCCTCACGGGGCGGGAGGGGCACAGATACGCAGTATTTT.